Sequencing of this T cell receptor (beta chain) was carried out in a study of blood T cell repertoires in COVID-19. Study context: Sources were T cells, B-cell-depleted T cells, or PBMCs; the material itself was cDNA or gDNA.

Individuals drawn from 24 US areas were roughly 18 to 89 years old. Cohort 3 donors counted as recovered after two negative PCRs, clearance, or resolved symptoms. In the authors' methods: Researchers report that nucleated cell counts were estimated from reference gene primer amplification. The assay was immunoSEQ multiplex PCR, and TCRdb's table has in-frame clones only and misses some. V and J calls and clone size are given by that table; D and trimming were obtained from the DNA. The data hold some 300,000 clones, with roughly 90% observed a single time. The ends were cut back, 5 bases at V and 0 bases at J, with 8 bases in the middle. The CDR3 length is 13 residues. The germline V gene encodes CDR1 MGHDK and CDR2 SYGVNS.

This chain uses TRBV25-1 with TRBJ2-7; D gene uncertain. The receptor's source is a woman in her thirties who had recovered from COVID-19. The sequenced sample was PBMCs or T cells enriched from blood (not recorded which). CDR3 bases: TGTGCCAGCAGTCCTGCAGACTCCTACGAGCAGTACTTC. This gives the protein CASSPADSYEQYF.